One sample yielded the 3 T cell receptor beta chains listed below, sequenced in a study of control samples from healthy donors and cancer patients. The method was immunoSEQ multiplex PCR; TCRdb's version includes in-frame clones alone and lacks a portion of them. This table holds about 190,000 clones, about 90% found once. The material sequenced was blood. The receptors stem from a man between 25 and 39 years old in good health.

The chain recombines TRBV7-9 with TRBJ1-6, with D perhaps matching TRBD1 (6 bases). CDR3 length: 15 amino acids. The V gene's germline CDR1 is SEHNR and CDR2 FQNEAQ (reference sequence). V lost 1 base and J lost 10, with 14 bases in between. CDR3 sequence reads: CASSLGGPGLSPLHF. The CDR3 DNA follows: TGTGCCAGCAGCTTAGGGGGGCCGGGATTGTCACCCCTCCACTTT.

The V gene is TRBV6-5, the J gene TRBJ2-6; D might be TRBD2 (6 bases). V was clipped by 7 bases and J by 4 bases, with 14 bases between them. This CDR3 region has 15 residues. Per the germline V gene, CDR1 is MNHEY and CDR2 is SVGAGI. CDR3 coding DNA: TGTGCCAGCACTCGGACGGCGGGAGGGGCCAACGTCCTGACTTTC. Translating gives CASTRTAGGANVLTF.

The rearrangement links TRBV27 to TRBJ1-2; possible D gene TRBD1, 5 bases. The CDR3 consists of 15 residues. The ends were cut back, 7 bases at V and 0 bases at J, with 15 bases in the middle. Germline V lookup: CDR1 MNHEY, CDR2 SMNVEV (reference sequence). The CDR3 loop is CASKLYRSSNYGYTF. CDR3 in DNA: TGTGCCAGCAAACTATACAGGAGCTCTAACTATGGCTACACCTTC.